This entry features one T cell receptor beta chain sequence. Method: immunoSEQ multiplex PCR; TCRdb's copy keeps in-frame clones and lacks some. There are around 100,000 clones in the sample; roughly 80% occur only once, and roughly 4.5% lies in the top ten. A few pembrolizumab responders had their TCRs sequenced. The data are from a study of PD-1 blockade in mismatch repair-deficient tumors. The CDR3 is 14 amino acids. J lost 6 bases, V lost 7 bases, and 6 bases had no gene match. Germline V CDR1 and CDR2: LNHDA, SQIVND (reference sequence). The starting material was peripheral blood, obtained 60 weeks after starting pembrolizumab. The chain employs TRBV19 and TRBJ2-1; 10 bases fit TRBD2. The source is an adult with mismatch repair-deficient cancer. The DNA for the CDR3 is TGTGCCAGTAATCTAGCGGGAGTCTCCAATGAGCAGTTCTTC. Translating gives CASNLAGVSNEQFF.